This record concerns one T cell receptor beta chain sequence. The record originates from a study of neoadjuvant nivolumab and ipilimumab in lung cancer. The table came from immunoSEQ multiplex PCR; TCRdb's copy has only in-frame clones and leaves some out. The table has 7,000 to 9,500 clones, 84% seen once; the top ten hold about 8%. This CDR3 is built from 14 residues. The ends were cut back, 3 bases at V and 9 bases at J, with 17 bases in the middle. In germline, CDR1 is SGHAT, CDR2 FQNNGV. The starting material was tumor tissue, obtained after neoadjuvant nivolumab, alone or with ipilimumab, at or shortly before surgery. The source is an adult with non-small cell lung cancer. The chain joins TRBV11-2 to TRBJ2-5, with TRBD2 as a possible D gene (6 bases). DNA for the CDR3: TGTGCCAGCAGCTTTAATCCGGGCTCGGGGGCCCAGTACTTC. Amino acids: CASSFNPGSGAQYF.